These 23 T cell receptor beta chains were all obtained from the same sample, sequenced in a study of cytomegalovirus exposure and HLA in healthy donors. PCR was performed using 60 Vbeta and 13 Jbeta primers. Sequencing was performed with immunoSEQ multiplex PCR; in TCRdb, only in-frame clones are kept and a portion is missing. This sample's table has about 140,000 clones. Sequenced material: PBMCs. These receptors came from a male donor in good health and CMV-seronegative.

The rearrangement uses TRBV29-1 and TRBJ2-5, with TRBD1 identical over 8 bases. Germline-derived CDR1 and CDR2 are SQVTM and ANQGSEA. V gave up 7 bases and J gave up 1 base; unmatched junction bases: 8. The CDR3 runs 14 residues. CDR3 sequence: CSARTGRVQETQYF. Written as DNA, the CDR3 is TGCAGCGCCCGGACAGGGCGGGTCCAAGAGACCCAGTACTTC.

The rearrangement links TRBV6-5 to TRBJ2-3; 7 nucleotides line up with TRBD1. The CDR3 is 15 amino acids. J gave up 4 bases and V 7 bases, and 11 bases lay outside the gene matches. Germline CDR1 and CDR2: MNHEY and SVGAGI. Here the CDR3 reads CASKNRGGQADTQYF. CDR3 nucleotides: TGTGCCAGCAAAAACAGGGGTGGGCAGGCAGATACGCAGTATTTT.

CDR3 protein: CASSPENEKLFF. CDR3 nucleotides: TGTGCCAGCTCGCCCGAGAATGAAAAACTGTTTTTT. The V call is TRBV18, the J call TRBJ1-4; D not certain. V lost 6 bases and J lost 5, with 7 bases in between. The CDR3 length is 12 residues. Germline V gene data show CDR1 as KGHSH and CDR2 as LQKENI.

CDR3 amino acids: CASRTVGAGYGYTF. CDR3 coding DNA: TGTGCCAGCAGAACCGTGGGCGCGGGGTATGGCTACACCTTC. This chain connects TRBV5-8 to TRBJ1-2; no firm D call. V dropped 5 bases and J dropped 5 bases, with 16 bases sitting between them. The CDR3 totals 14 residues. Looked up from germline, CDR1 is SGHTS and CDR2 is YDEGEE. Full variable domain (rest looked up from reference TRBV5-8 and TRBJ1-2): EAGVTQSPTHLIKTRGQQATLRCSPISGHTSVYWYQQALGLGLQFLLWYDEGEERNRGNFPPRFSGRQFPNYSSELNVNALELEDSALYLCASRTVGAGYGYTFGSGTRLTVV.

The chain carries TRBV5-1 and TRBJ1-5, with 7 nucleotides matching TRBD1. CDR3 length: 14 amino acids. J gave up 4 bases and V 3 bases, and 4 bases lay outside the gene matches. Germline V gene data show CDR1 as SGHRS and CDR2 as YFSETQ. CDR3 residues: CASSYGTENQPQHF. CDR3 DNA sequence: TGCGCCAGCAGCTACGGGACAGAGAATCAGCCCCAGCATTTT.

This chain's CDR3 is CASSLSAGLTDTQYF. The CDR3 region has the DNA TGCGCCAGCAGCTTATCTGCGGGACTCACAGATACGCAGTATTTT. V is TRBV5-1 and J is TRBJ2-3, with D possibly TRBD2 on 6 matching bases. CDR1 and CDR2 (germline): SGHRS, YFSETQ. The length of the CDR3 is 15 residues. Trimming removed 2 bases from V and 2 bases from J, with 12 bases in between.

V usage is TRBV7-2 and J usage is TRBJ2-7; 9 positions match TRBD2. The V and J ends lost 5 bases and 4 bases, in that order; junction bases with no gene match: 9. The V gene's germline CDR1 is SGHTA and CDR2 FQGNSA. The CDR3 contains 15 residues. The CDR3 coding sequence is TGTGCCAGCAGCCAGGGGCGGGGGGGCACATACGAGCAGTACTTC. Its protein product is CASSQGRGGTYEQYF.

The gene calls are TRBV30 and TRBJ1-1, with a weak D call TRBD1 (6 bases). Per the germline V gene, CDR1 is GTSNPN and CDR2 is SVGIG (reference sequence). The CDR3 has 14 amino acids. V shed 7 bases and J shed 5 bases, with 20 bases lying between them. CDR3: CASTGFSSSTEAFF. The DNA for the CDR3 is TGTGCCTCCACAGGGTTCTCTTCTTCTACTGAAGCTTTCTTT.

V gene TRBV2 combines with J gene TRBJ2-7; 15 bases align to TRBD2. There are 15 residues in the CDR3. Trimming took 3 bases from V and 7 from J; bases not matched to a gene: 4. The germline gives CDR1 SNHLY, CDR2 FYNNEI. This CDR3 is CASSEEGLAGGEQYF. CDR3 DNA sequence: TGTGCCAGCAGTGAGGAGGGACTAGCGGGAGGAGAGCAGTACTTC.

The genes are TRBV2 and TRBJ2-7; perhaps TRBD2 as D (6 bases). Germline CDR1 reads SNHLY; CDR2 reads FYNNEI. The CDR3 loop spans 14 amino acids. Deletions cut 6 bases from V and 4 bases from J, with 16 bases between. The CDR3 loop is CASSIGTQYYEQYF. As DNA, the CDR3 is TGTGCCAGCAGCATCGGGACTCAGTATTACGAGCAGTACTTC.

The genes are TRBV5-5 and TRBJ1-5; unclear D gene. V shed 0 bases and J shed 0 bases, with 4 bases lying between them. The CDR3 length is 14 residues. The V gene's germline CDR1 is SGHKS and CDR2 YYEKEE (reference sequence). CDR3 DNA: TGTGCCAGCAGCTTGGCGGGTAGCAATCAGCCCCAGCATTTT. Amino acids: CASSLAGSNQPQHF.

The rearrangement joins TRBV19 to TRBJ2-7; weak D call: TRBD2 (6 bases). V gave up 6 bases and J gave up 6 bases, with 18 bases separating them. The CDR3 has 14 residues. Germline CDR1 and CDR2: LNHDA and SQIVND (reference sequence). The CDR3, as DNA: TGTGCCAGTAGCCTAGGAGGGAGAGGGACCGAGCAGTACTTC. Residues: CASSLGGRGTEQYF.

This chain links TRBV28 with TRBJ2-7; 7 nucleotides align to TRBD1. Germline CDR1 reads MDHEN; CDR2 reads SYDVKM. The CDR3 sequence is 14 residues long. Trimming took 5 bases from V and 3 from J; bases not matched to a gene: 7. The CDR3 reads CASSPGTANYEQYF. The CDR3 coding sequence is TGTGCCAGCAGTCCTGGGACAGCCAACTACGAGCAGTACTTC.

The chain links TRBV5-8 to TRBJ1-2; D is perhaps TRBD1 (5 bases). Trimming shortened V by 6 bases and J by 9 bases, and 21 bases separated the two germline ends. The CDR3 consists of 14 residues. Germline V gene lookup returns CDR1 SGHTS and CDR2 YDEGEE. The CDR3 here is CASIPLVGGTSYTF. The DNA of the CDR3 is TGTGCCAGCATTCCCTTAGTCGGGGGGACGAGCTACACCTTC. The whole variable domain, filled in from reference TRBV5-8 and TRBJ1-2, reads EAGVTQSPTHLIKTRGQQATLRCSPISGHTSVYWYQQALGLGLQFLLWYDEGEERNRGNFPPRFSGRQFPNYSSELNVNALELEDSALYLCASIPLVGGTSYTFGSGTRLTVV.

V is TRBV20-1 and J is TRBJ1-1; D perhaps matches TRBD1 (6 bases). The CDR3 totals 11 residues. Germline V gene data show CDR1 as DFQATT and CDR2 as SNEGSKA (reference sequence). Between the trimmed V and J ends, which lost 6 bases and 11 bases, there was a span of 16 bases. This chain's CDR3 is CSAAAGADAFF. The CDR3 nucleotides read TGCAGTGCCGCGGCAGGGGCCGACGCTTTCTTT.

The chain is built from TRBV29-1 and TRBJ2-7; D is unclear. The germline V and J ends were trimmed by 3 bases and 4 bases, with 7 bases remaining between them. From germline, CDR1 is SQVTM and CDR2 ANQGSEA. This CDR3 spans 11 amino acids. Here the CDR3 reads CSVEIRYEQYF. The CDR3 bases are TGCAGCGTTGAGATTAGATACGAGCAGTACTTC.

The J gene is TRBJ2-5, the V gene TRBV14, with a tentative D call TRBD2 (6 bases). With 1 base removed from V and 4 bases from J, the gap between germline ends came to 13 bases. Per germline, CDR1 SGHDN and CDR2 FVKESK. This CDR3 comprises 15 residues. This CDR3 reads CASSQGGGLGETQYF. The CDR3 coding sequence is TGTGCCAGCAGCCAAGGAGGAGGGTTAGGAGAGACCCAGTACTTC.

DNA of the CDR3: TGTGCTAGTGGTTTGGGGCCCAGCGGTCCCCTCAATGAGCAGTTCTTC. It is translated as CASGLGPSGPLNEQFF. This chain joins TRBV12-5 and TRBJ2-1; possibly TRBD2 for D (5 bases). Germline CDR1 is LGHNT and CDR2 is FRNRAP. The ends were cut back, 1 base at V and 6 bases at J, with 16 bases in the middle. The CDR3 has 16 amino acids. Filled out from reference TRBV12-5 and TRBJ2-1, the complete variable domain reads DARVTQTPRHKVTEMGQEVTMRCQPILGHNTVFWYRQTMMQGLELLAYFRNRAPLDDSGMPKDRFSAEMPDATLATLKIQPSEPRDSAVYFCASGLGPSGPLNEQFFGPGTRLTVL.

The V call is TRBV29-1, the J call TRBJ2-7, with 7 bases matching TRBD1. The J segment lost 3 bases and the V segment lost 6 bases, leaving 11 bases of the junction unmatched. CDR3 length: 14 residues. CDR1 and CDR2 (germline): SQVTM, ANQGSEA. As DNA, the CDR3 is TGCAGCGTGGGTCCGGTGGGACAGTACTACGAGCAGTACTTC. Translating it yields CSVGPVGQYYEQYF.

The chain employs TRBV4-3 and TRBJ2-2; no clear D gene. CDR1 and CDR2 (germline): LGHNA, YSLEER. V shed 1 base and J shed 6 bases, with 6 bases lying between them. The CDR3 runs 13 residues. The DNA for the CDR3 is TGCGCCAGCAGCCAAGTAGTCTCCGGGGAGCTGTTTTTT. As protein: CASSQVVSGELFF.

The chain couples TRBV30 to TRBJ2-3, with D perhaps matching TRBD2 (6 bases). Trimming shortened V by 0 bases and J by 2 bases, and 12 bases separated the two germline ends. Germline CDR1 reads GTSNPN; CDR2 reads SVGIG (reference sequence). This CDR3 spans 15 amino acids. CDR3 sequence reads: CAWSVSEGFTDTQYF. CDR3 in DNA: TGTGCCTGGAGTGTCTCGGAGGGTTTCACAGATACGCAGTATTTT.

CDR3 nucleotides: TGTGCCAGCAGTAGGGCGGGGGGCCGGGAGACCCAGTACTTC. The encoded protein is CASSRAGGRETQYF. V and J are TRBV25-1 and TRBJ2-5; 8 bases are a match to TRBD2. The V and J ends lost 5 bases and 5 bases, in that order; junction bases with no gene match: 7. The CDR3 covers 14 residues. CDR1 and CDR2 from the germline V gene are MGHDK and SYGVNS.

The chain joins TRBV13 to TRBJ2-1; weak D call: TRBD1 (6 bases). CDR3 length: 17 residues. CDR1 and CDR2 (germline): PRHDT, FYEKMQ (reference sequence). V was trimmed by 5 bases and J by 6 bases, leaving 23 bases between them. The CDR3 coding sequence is TGTGCCAGCAGCGTAGAAACAGGGTATGGGGATGGCAATGAGCAGTTCTTC. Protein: CASSVETGYGDGNEQFF.